This T cell receptor (beta chain) was retrieved from a study of blood T cell repertoires in COVID-19. About the research overall: Samples of COVID-19 (acute and convalescent) were obtained from the United States, Italy and Spain.

Across 20 to 25 US areas, participants ranged in age from about 18 to 100 years. Clinical history as reported by participants underpinned cohort assignment. Cohort 3 recovery required two negative PCRs, clearance, or symptom resolution. CDR1 and CDR2 from the germline V gene are MNHEY and SVGAGI. The CDR3 is 15 amino acids. V lost 0 bases to trimming and J lost 2 bases; unmatched junction nucleotides: 3. The method was immunoSEQ multiplex PCR; TCRdb's version includes in-frame clones alone and lacks a portion of them. The data show 300,000 to 400,000 clones, 87% seen once. This chain uses TRBV6-5 with TRBJ1-1; 7 bases are shared with TRBD1. The sequence was collected from a woman in her 30s who had recovered from COVID-19. What was sequenced was PBMCs or T cells enriched from blood (not recorded which). The CDR3 loop reads CASSYSGQANTEAFF. The CDR3 DNA reads as TGTGCCAGCAGTTACTCAGGACAGGCAAACACTGAAGCTTTCTTT.